This is a list of T cell receptor beta chains from one sample in a study of regulatory T cells in long-lasting Graves disease. TCRdb called the multiplex PCR reads again in MiXCR, with one record for every CDR3 protein. The sample lists 200,000 to 250,000 distinct CDR3 sequences; about a sixth were seen once. Sequences were derived from peripheral blood mononuclear cells (PBMCs), sampled at new diagnosis, from a patient treated with antithyroid drugs. The source of these receptors is a female donor with Graves disease. CDR3s include the opening cysteine and the closing phenylalanine or tryptophan. Fields, in order: J gene, V gene, CDR3 protein.

>TRBJ1-1|TRBV28
CASSMTGNSAEAFF
>TRBJ1-2|TRBV6-5
CASSYSQAEANYGYTF
>TRBJ2-2|TRBV2
CASSVEGSGELFF
>TRBJ1-3|TRBV4-3
CASSQDDRGLRNTIYF
>TRBJ1-4|TRBV11-2
CASSLKSTGISEKLFF
>TRBJ2-7|TRBV9
CASSVGGGLRGEQYF
>TRBJ1-2|TRBV6-1
CASSEAWASRGYTF
>TRBJ2-3|TRBV5-6
CASRREYRDTQYF
>TRBJ1-2|TRBV7-6
CASSLVAGGGYTF
>TRBJ1-1|TRBV30
CAWSETGNTEAFF
>TRBJ1-1|TRBV30
CAWSLGGNTEAFF
>TRBJ1-3|TRBV12-3/TRBV12-4
CASRSSGTDGNTIYF
>TRBJ2-5|TRBV29-1
CSVDSGRGQETQYF
>TRBJ1-1|TRBV5-4
CATMDRVRTEAFF
>TRBJ2-2|TRBV6-2/TRBV6-3
CASSHLLDTGELFF
>TRBJ1-1|TRBV28
CASSLRRYTEAFF
>TRBJ2-5|TRBV2
CASREDVETQYF
>TRBJ2-2|TRBV7-9
CASSLIQGAGELFF
>TRBJ2-7|TRBV7-2
CASSRDRGEQYF
>TRBJ2-5|TRBV19
CASSMRAGSASGETQYF
>TRBJ2-1|TRBV19
CASSPTMYGRTNEQFF
>TRBJ2-1|TRBV11-1
CASSSGRAVDEQFF
>TRBJ2-3|TRBV20-1
CSANVGGWGTDTQYF
>TRBJ2-1|TRBV9
CASSGGRAGGMFF
>TRBJ1-5|TRBV28
CASSSDRRRHF
>TRBJ2-7|TRBV11-2
CASSLTRDRDYEQYF
>TRBJ2-7|TRBV6-1
CASRRWDRGDYEQYF
>TRBJ1-1|TRBV7-3
CASSLARGEAFF
>TRBJ2-2|TRBV7-9
CASSFDRGPGELFF
>TRBJ2-7|TRBV11-3
CASSQHRGKLYEQYF
>TRBJ1-5|TRBV27
CASSLTALGLNQPQHF
>TRBJ2-5|TRBV5-6
CASSPGALGETQYF
>TRBJ2-3|TRBV20-1
CSAGDRVADTQYF
>TRBJ1-5|TRBV20-1
CSAGVTRLSGTGQPQHF
>TRBJ2-1|TRBV29-1
CSVEGPDRKSYNEQFF
>TRBJ2-1|TRBV24-1
CATSDHDLGSGSSYNEQFF
>TRBJ2-7|TRBV11-2
CASSLRGAYEQYF
>TRBJ2-2|TRBV10-3
CAIRVSASGRTNTGELFF
>TRBJ1-2|TRBV11-2
CASSSRPGQETSNYGYTF
>TRBJ2-6|TRBV20-1
CSARDLSAGANVLTF
>TRBJ2-5|TRBV14
CASSPLGPLQETQYF
>TRBJ2-2|TRBV12-3/TRBV12-4
CASSLSVEELFF
>TRBJ2-2|TRBV3-1
CASSPAASPGELFF
>TRBJ2-1|TRBV9
CASSRPAGGFSNEQFF
>TRBJ1-1|TRBV30
CAWSVPGRRDTEAFF
>TRBJ2-1|TRBV3-1
CASSQEWSYNEQFF
>TRBJ2-1|TRBV25-1
CASGVPGGIGNEQFF
>TRBJ1-2|TRBV28
CASSMGRNYGYTF
>TRBJ2-5|TRBV19
CASSAQGGETQYF
>TRBJ1-1|TRBV4-3
CASSDRAGGATEAFF
>TRBJ1-2|TRBV27
CASRLGTGGVGGYTF
>TRBJ2-5|TRBV9
CASSVAAGGRGETQYF
>TRBJ2-3|TRBV7-3
CASSFGPGSDTQYF
>TRBJ1-2|TRBV30
CAWSTRRSLYGYTF